Below are 19 T cell receptor beta chains sequenced from a single sample in a study of blood T cell repertoires in COVID-19. Using immunoSEQ multiplex PCR, the repertoire was profiled, and TCRdb retains in-frame clones only, with some absent. The sample lists about 200,000 clones; about 85% were seen once. Source material: peripheral blood. Every receptor here comes from an elderly woman with acute or convalescent COVID-19.

This CDR3 reads CASSLGRTGNTEAFF. The CDR3 DNA is TGTGCCAGCAGCTTAGGAAGGACAGGTAACACTGAAGCTTTCTTT. The J gene is TRBJ1-1, the V gene TRBV7-2; 7 nucleotides align to TRBD1. The CDR3 loop spans 15 amino acids. Trimming took 1 base from V and 2 from J; bases not matched to a gene: 4. Germline CDR1 SGHTA, CDR2 FQGNSA. Full variable domain (rest looked up from reference TRBV7-2 and TRBJ1-1): GAGVSQSPSNKVTEKGKDVELRCDPISGHTALYWYRQSLGQGLEFLIYFQGNSAPDKSGLPSDRFSAERTGGSVSTLTIQRTQQEDSAVYLCASSLGRTGNTEAFFGQGTRLTVV.

For this clone: This sample also contains other DNA sequences that code for the same CDR3. V gene TRBV18 combines with J gene TRBJ2-3; the D gene is possibly TRBD1 (6 bases). Trimming left V 4 bases short and J 5 bases short, with 7 bases between. The CDR3 loop spans 12 amino acids. The germline V gene has CDR1 KGHSH and CDR2 LQKENI. The CDR3 spells CASSQGGDTQYF. Written as DNA, the CDR3 is TGTGCCAGCTCACAAGGGGGAGATACGCAGTATTTT.

This clone was seen a single time. V is TRBV12-3 or TRBV12-4 and J is TRBJ1-2; no clear D. The CDR3 has 12 residues. V was clipped by 3 bases and J by 2 bases, with 4 bases between them. The CDR3 DNA reads as TGTGCCAGCAGTTTTCTAAACTATGGCTACACCTTC. Protein: CASSFLNYGYTF.

The chain carries TRBV24-1 and TRBJ2-3; 7 bases are a match to TRBD2. There are 14 residues in the CDR3. Germline values: CDR1 KGHDR, CDR2 SFDVKD. The V segment lost 6 bases and the J segment 4 bases; nucleotides outside the gene matches: 6. This CDR3 is CATSQAGRADTQYF. The CDR3 bases are TGTGCCACCAGTCAGGCAGGGAGGGCAGATACGCAGTATTTT.

The V gene is TRBV11-2, the J gene TRBJ1-3, with D possibly being TRBD1 (5 bases). Deletions cut 5 bases from V and 1 base from J, with 18 bases between. CDR3 length: 17 amino acids. Germline V gene sequence: CDR1 SGHAT, CDR2 FQNNGV. CDR3 nucleotides: TGTGCCAGCAGCCCAAGACCCGGGACTTGGTCTGGAAACACCATATATTTT. This codes for CASSPRPGTWSGNTIYF.

The J gene is TRBJ2-5, the V gene TRBV19, with D possibly matching TRBD2 (5 bases). Germline assignment: CDR1 LNHDA and CDR2 SQIVND (reference sequence). The V and J ends lost 10 bases and 0 bases respectively, with 15 bases between them. The CDR3 runs 14 residues. The CDR3 DNA is TGTGCCACCAGACGCGGGCGGAACCAAGAGACCCAGTACTTC. This translates into CATRRGRNQETQYF. Drawing the rest from reference TRBV19 and TRBJ2-5, the complete variable domain is DGGITQSPKYLFRKEGQNVTLSCEQNLNHDAMYWYRQDPGQGLRLIYYSQIVNDFQKGDIAEGYSVSREKKESFPLTVTSAQKNPTAFYLCATRRGRNQETQYFGPGTRLLVL.

This clone was seen more than once but under ten times. This rearrangement joins TRBV5-1 to TRBJ1-5; 7 nucleotides match TRBD1. V was clipped by 4 bases and J by 4 bases; unmatched bases: 8. The V gene's germline CDR1 is SGHRS and CDR2 YFSETQ. The CDR3 contains 15 residues. In DNA, the CDR3 is TGCGCCAGCAGCCCGACAGGGACTGGAAATCAGCCCCAGCATTTT. It specifies CASSPTGTGNQPQHF.

The chain recombines TRBV11-3 with TRBJ2-2; 11 bases line up with TRBD2. Germline lookup yields CDR1 SGHNT and CDR2 YENEEA. After removal of 2 bases from V and 4 bases from J, the junction contained 6 bases not matched to a gene. The length of the CDR3 is 17 residues. This CDR3 is CASSLLAGGGSTGELFF. CDR3 DNA: TGTGCCAGCAGCTTACTAGCGGGAGGAGGGAGCACCGGGGAGCTGTTTTTT. The full variable domain, its missing parts supplied by reference TRBV11-3 and TRBJ2-2, is EAGVVQSPRYKIIEKKQPVAFWCNPISGHNTLYWYLQNLGQGPELLIRYENEEAVDDSQLPKDRFSAERLKGVDSTLKIQPAELGDSAVYLCASSLLAGGGSTGELFFGEGSRLTVL.

The gene calls are TRBV18 and TRBJ1-2; tentatively, D is TRBD1 (5 bases). This CDR3 spans 15 amino acids. Per the germline V gene, CDR1 is KGHSH and CDR2 is LQKENI. Trimming stripped 2 bases from V and 1 base from J, with 11 bases between. The CDR3 is CASSPFKQVNYGYTF. CDR3 in DNA: TGTGCCAGCTCACCATTTAAACAGGTTAACTATGGCTACACCTTC.

This sequence joins TRBV10-3 and TRBJ2-7; TRBD2 matches at 7 bases. The germline gives CDR1 ENHRY, CDR2 SYGVKD. The ends lost 3 bases at V and 4 bases at J; junction bases unmatched: 9. CDR3 length: 15 amino acids. The CDR3 protein is CAISDPGLHPYEQYF. As DNA, the CDR3 is TGTGCCATCAGTGACCCGGGACTACATCCTTACGAGCAGTACTTC.

The chain employs TRBV4-2 and TRBJ1-1; D remains unclear. This CDR3 comprises 14 residues. V was pared by 1 base and J by 4 bases, with 10 bases between. Germline CDR1 is LGHNA and CDR2 is YNFKEQ. The CDR3 loop reads CASSQGEIATEAFF. CDR3 DNA sequence: TGTGCCAGCAGCCAAGGAGAGATAGCCACTGAAGCTTTCTTT.

In this sample, this clone turned up a few times. The chain has TRBV18 and TRBJ2-5, with TRBD2 matching 8 bases. Trimming cost V 5 bases and J 3 bases; bases outside gene matches: 5. Germline values: CDR1 KGHSH, CDR2 LQKENI. The CDR3 totals 14 residues. The DNA for the CDR3 is TGTGCCAGCTCAACGAGAGCGGGGGAAGAGACCCAGTACTTC. Translation gives CASSTRAGEETQYF.

The CDR3 sequence: CASRPRSGTQETQYF. The CDR3 DNA reads TGTGCCAGCAGGCCTAGGTCTGGAACCCAAGAGACCCAGTACTTC. The chain couples TRBV27 to TRBJ2-5; D gene unclear. The V and J ends lost 6 bases and 1 base respectively, with 15 bases between them. Germline V gene sequence: CDR1 MNHEY, CDR2 SMNVEV (reference sequence). The CDR3 has 15 amino acids.

The J gene is TRBJ2-3, the V gene TRBV7-2; D is unresolved. Germline lookup yields CDR1 SGHTA and CDR2 FQGNSA. The CDR3 has 15 residues. V was clipped by 5 bases and J by 7 bases, with 19 bases between them. The CDR3 DNA is TGTGCCAGCAGCCCGACACGGCTGCTTGTGAATACGCAGTATTTT. This translates into CASSPTRLLVNTQYF.

The V gene is TRBV29-1, the J gene TRBJ2-3; TRBD2 is a possible D gene (7 bases). The CDR3 consists of 13 residues. V dropped 7 bases and J dropped 3 bases, with 14 bases sitting between them. Germline CDR1 is SQVTM and CDR2 is ANQGSEA. The DNA for the CDR3 is TGCAGCGCCCTGGGGAGGGGGACAGATACGCAGTATTTT. Amino acids: CSALGRGTDTQYF.

This chain uses TRBV7-9 with TRBJ1-2, with D perhaps matching TRBD1 (6 bases). Trimming removed 5 bases from V and 8 bases from J, with 18 bases in between. CDR1 and CDR2 (germline): SEHNR, FQNEAQ (reference sequence). This CDR3 is 14 amino acids long. This chain's CDR3 is CASSHNRDTSGYTF. Here the CDR3 DNA reads TGTGCCAGCAGCCACAACAGGGATACCTCAGGCTACACCTTC.

V usage is TRBV9 and J usage is TRBJ1-2, with a possible D match to TRBD1 (5 bases). V lost 3 bases and J lost 3, with 9 bases in between. CDR1 and CDR2 (germline): SGDLS, YYNGEE. CDR3 length equals 13 residues. CDR3 loop: CASSAQGYYGYTF. The CDR3 nucleotides read TGTGCCAGCAGCGCGCAGGGATACTATGGCTACACCTTC.

V and J are TRBV12-3 or TRBV12-4 and TRBJ1-1; D call uncertain. The CDR3 runs to 13 residues. The ends were cut back, 6 bases at V and 1 base at J, with 9 bases in the middle. CDR3: CASRLRGNTEAFF. The CDR3 DNA reads TGTGCCAGCAGGCTCCGGGGGAACACTGAAGCTTTCTTT.

The chain is built from TRBV10-3 and TRBJ1-1, with unresolved D. In germline, CDR1 is ENHRY, CDR2 SYGVKD. The CDR3 extends over 13 amino acids. Deletions cut 6 bases from V and 10 bases from J, with 18 bases between. The CDR3 loop reads CAIRETTGGVAFF. The CDR3 DNA reads TGTGCCATCAGAGAAACAACGGGAGGCGTAGCTTTCTTT.